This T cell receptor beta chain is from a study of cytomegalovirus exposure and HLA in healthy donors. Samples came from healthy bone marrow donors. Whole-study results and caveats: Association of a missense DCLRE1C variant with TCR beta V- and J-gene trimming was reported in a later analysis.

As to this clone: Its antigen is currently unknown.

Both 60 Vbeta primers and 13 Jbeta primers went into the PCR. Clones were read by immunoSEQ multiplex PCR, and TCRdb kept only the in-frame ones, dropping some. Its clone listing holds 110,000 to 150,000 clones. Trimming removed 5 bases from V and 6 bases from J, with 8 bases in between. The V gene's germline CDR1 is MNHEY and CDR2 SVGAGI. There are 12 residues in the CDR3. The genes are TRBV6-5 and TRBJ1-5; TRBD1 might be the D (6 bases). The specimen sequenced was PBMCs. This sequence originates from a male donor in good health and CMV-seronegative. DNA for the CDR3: TGTGCCAGCAGTCAAGGGGGTCAGCCCCAGCATTTT. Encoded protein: CASSQGGQPQHF.